Below are 32 T cell receptor beta chains sequenced from a single sample in a study of T cells after yellow fever vaccination. One entry per CDR3 protein results from TCRdb running MiXCR on the 5' RACE reads. The data contain about 220,000 distinct CDR3 sequences, approximately 3.2% of them seen just once; the ten biggest clones take up roughly 3.2%. The starting material was CD4+ T cells sorted from PBMCs, obtained 10 days after the yellow fever booster vaccination. The origin of the receptors is a man in his late teens or twenties who received the YFV17D yellow fever vaccine.

The chain recombines TRBV5-1 with TRBJ1-5; a possible D gene is TRBD1 (6 bases). Germline V gives CDR1 SGHRS, CDR2 YFSETQ. This CDR3 contains 15 residues. The germline V and J ends were trimmed by 2 bases and 5 bases, with 14 bases remaining between them. The CDR3 bases are TGCGCCAGCAGCTTCACAGGGTCTCGGGATCAGCCCCAGCATTTT. Residues: CASSFTGSRDQPQHF.

The chain employs TRBV5-1 and TRBJ2-5; a possible D gene is TRBD1 (6 bases). Trimming removed 7 bases from V and 2 bases from J, with 15 bases in between. CDR3 length equals 14 residues. The germline V gene has CDR1 SGHRS and CDR2 YFSETQ. This CDR3 is CASFRDTGQETQYF. CDR3 DNA: TGCGCCAGCTTCCGGGACACAGGTCAAGAGACCCAGTACTTC. Full variable domain (remainder filled in from reference TRBV5-1 and TRBJ2-5): KAGVTQTPRYLIKTRGQQVTLSCSPISGHRSVSWYQQTPGQGLQFLFEYFSETQRNKGNFPGRFSGRQFSNSRSEMNVSTLELGDSALYLCASFRDTGQETQYFGPGTRLLVL.

On this clonotype itself: This sequence may be a read error, since a much larger clone differs from it by one base. The J gene is TRBJ1-4, the V gene TRBV11-2; D gene ambiguous. CDR3 length equals 13 residues. Per germline, CDR1 SGHAT and CDR2 FQNNGV. In nucleotides, the CDR3 is TGTGCCAGCAGCTTAGCCGGAGGCGAAATACTGTTTTTT. Translation gives CASSLAGGEILFF.

This clonotype has ten or more counts. This chain's CDR3 is CASSRNNEKLFF. CDR3 coding DNA: TGTGCCAGCAGCAGGAACAATGAAAAACTGTTTTTT. The gene calls are TRBV9 and TRBJ1-4, with D uncertain. Trimming removed 4 bases from V and 5 bases from J, with 6 bases in between. The CDR3 contains 12 residues. CDR1 is SGDLS, CDR2 YYNGEE, per germline.

This clonotype came up many times. The chain recombines TRBV7-2 with TRBJ2-1; 16 bases agree with TRBD2. The CDR3 is made up of 20 amino acids. The junction had 9 bases not matched to a gene; V was cut back by 4 bases and J by 0 bases. Germline values: CDR1 SGHTA, CDR2 FQGNSA. CDR3 nucleotides: TGTGCCAGCAGCTGGCCACCGGGACTAGCGGGGGGGAGCTCCTACAATGAGCAGTTCTTC. Protein: CASSWPPGLAGGSSYNEQFF.

V is TRBV5-6 and J is TRBJ2-5; maybe TRBD2 (5 bases). Trimming left V 0 bases short and J 3 bases short, with 15 bases between. The CDR3 has 16 amino acids. The germline CDR1 and CDR2 sequences are SGHDT and YYEEEE. The CDR3 protein is CASSLVRRDTEETQYF. Written as DNA, the CDR3 is TGTGCCAGCAGCTTGGTACGTCGGGATACCGAAGAGACCCAGTACTTC.

This chain connects TRBV20-1 to TRBJ1-5; D ambiguous. The V end lost 3 bases, the J end lost 1 base, and 10 bases lay between the germline ends. CDR1 is DFQATT and CDR2 is SNEGSKA in the germline V gene (reference sequence). The CDR3 length is 14 residues. CDR3 in amino acids: CSASFGVSNQPQHF. CDR3 coding DNA: TGCAGTGCTAGTTTTGGGGTGAGCAATCAGCCCCAGCATTTT.

This clonotype was found a few times. This chain joins TRBV9 and TRBJ2-5; TRBD1 matches 9 bases. The trim removed 0 bases at V and 7 bases at J, leaving 1 base unmatched. The CDR3 covers 13 residues. CDR1 and CDR2 from the germline V gene are SGDLS and YYNGEE. The CDR3 reads CASSVVGQGTQYF. In DNA, the CDR3 is TGTGCCAGCAGCGTAGTGGGACAGGGGACCCAGTACTTC. Full variable domain (missing parts from reference TRBV9 and TRBJ2-5): DSGVTQTPKHLITATGQRVTLRCSPRSGDLSVYWYQQSLDQGLQFLIQYYNGEERAKGNILERFSAQQFPDLHSELNLSSLELGDSALYFCASSVVGQGTQYFGPGTRLLVL.

This clonotype has more than one count but fewer than ten. The CDR3 sequence is CASSPPGARNEQYF. In DNA, the CDR3 is TGCGCCAGCAGCCCTCCAGGGGCACGGAACGAGCAGTACTTC. The rearrangement joins TRBV5-1 to TRBJ2-7, with D possibly being TRBD1 (6 bases). The germline V and J ends were trimmed by 4 bases and 5 bases, with 16 bases remaining between them. CDR1 is SGHRS, CDR2 YFSETQ, per germline. The CDR3 covers 14 residues.

This clonotype was detected many times. The chain has TRBV7-2 and TRBJ2-2; D unclear. From germline, CDR1 is SGHTA and CDR2 FQGNSA. V was pared by 5 bases and J by 0 bases, with 1 base between. This CDR3 region has 12 residues. CDR3 nucleotides: TGTGCCAGCAGCCCGAACACCGGGGAGCTGTTTTTT. Its protein is CASSPNTGELFF.

This clonotype has a count of ten or more. This rearrangement joins TRBV5-1 to TRBJ2-3, with no clear D. Per germline, CDR1 SGHRS and CDR2 YFSETQ. This CDR3 is 11 amino acids long. Between the trimmed V and J ends, which lost 8 bases and 6 bases, there was a span of 10 bases. The CDR3 reads CASTAVDTQYF. The CDR3, as DNA: TGCGCCAGTACGGCCGTGGATACGCAGTATTTT. The full variable domain, completed using reference TRBV5-1 and TRBJ2-3, is KAGVTQTPRYLIKTRGQQVTLSCSPISGHRSVSWYQQTPGQGLQFLFEYFSETQRNKGNFPGRFSGRQFSNSRSEMNVSTLELGDSALYLCASTAVDTQYFGPGTRLTVL.

The V gene is TRBV6-2 or TRBV6-3, the J gene TRBJ2-7; D possibly corresponds to TRBD1 (6 bases). The CDR3 consists of 15 residues. Germline-derived CDR1 and CDR2 are MNHEY and SVGEGT. V was trimmed by 6 bases and J by 0 bases, leaving 15 bases between them. This CDR3 reads CASRSPGHRSYEQYV. CDR3 nucleotide sequence: TGTGCCAGCAGATCGCCGGGACACCGCTCCTACGAGCAGTACGTC.

The chain has TRBV6-6 and TRBJ1-5; no firm D call. V was clipped by 2 bases and J by 6 bases, with 8 bases between them. The germline V gene encodes CDR1 MNHNY and CDR2 SVGAGI (reference sequence). CDR3 length equals 13 residues. CDR3 sequence: CASSYGEIQPQHF. CDR3 nucleotides: TGTGCCAGCAGTTACGGGGAAATTCAGCCCCAGCATTTT.

This clonotype was seen a few times. The rearrangement joins TRBV20-1 to TRBJ1-3, with TRBD1 as a possible D gene (6 bases). Germline-derived CDR1 and CDR2 are DFQATT and SNEGSKA (reference sequence). The ends were cut back, 4 bases at V and 0 bases at J, with 13 bases in the middle. CDR3 length: 15 residues. CDR3 protein: CSAKDRMNSGNTIYF. The CDR3 DNA sequence: TGCAGTGCTAAAGACAGGATGAACTCTGGAAACACCATATATTTT.

This clonotype was recorded many times. This chain joins TRBV6-2 or TRBV6-3 and TRBJ2-5; TRBD2 agrees at 9 bases. CDR3 size: 14 residues. Germline CDR1 MNHEY, CDR2 SVGEGT. The V gene end was trimmed by 6 bases and the J gene end by 5 bases; junction bases not matched to a gene: 7. The CDR3 here is CASRDAGGLETQYF. DNA for the CDR3: TGTGCCAGCAGAGACGCGGGGGGGCTTGAGACCCAGTACTTC.

The chain links TRBV12-3 or TRBV12-4 to TRBJ1-4, with 8 bases aligning to TRBD1. V lost 8 bases and J lost 6; bases outside the gene matches: 5. This CDR3 contains 13 residues. The CDR3 spells CASQQGADEKLFF. The CDR3 bases are TGTGCCAGCCAGCAGGGGGCGGATGAAAAACTGTTTTTT.

This clonotype was recorded many times. The chain couples TRBV5-1 to TRBJ2-3; no clear D. Between the trimmed V and J ends, which lost 4 bases and 5 bases, there was a span of 8 bases. The germline gives CDR1 SGHRS, CDR2 YFSETQ. This CDR3 comprises 12 residues. The CDR3 coding sequence is TGCGCCAGCAGCCCCCGAGGAGATACGCAGTATTTT. Translated: CASSPRGDTQYF.

This clonotype was counted between two and nine times. This chain joins TRBV7-4 and TRBJ2-3; 7 bases align to TRBD1. With 1 base clipped from V and 2 bases from J, the junction kept 12 bases outside the gene matches. Germline assignment: CDR1 SGHVT and CDR2 SQSDAQ. This CDR3 has 18 residues. CDR3 coding DNA: TGTGCCAGCAGCTTAGTACGTCTCGACAGGGAATACACAGATACGCAGTATTTT. This gives the protein CASSLVRLDREYTDTQYF.

This clonotype was seen repeatedly, ten times or more. The chain combines TRBV6-2 or TRBV6-3 with TRBJ2-7; D not resolved. From germline, CDR1 is MNHEY and CDR2 SVGEGT. This CDR3 has 16 residues. The germline V and J ends were trimmed by 0 bases and 2 bases, with 14 bases remaining between them. Here the CDR3 reads CASSYSRGPTTYEQYF. The CDR3 DNA follows: TGTGCCAGCAGTTACTCGAGAGGACCCACAACCTACGAGCAGTACTTC.

This clonotype was counted many times. The gene calls are TRBV16 and TRBJ1-1, with no clear D. Germline-derived CDR1 and CDR2 are KGHSY and FQNENV. Trimming removed 2 bases from V and 11 bases from J, with 15 bases in between. The CDR3 covers 13 residues. DNA of the CDR3: TGTGCCAGCAGCCAAGCTTCGGGGTTAGGGGCTTTCTTT. Protein sequence: CASSQASGLGAFF. The full variable domain, in which reference TRBV16 and TRBJ1-1 provide the parts outside the CDR3, is GEEVAQTPKHLVRGEGQKAKLYCAPIKGHSYVFWYQQVLKNEFKFLISFQNENVFDETGMPKERFSAKCLPNSPCSLEIQATKLEDSAVYFCASSQASGLGAFFGQGTRLTVV.

Here the CDR3 reads CSGSDRPSAQYF. DNA of the CDR3: TGCAGCGGATCGGACAGACCCTCGGCCCAGTACTTC. This sequence joins TRBV29-1 and TRBJ2-5; possible D gene TRBD1, 6 bases. The CDR3 covers 12 residues. The germline V and J ends were trimmed by 7 bases and 9 bases, with 18 bases remaining between them. Germline V gives CDR1 SQVTM, CDR2 ANQGSEA.

This clonotype was recorded at least ten times. The chain couples TRBV6-2 or TRBV6-3 to TRBJ2-7; D is possibly TRBD2 (6 bases). This CDR3 is 13 amino acids long. Looked up from germline, CDR1 is MNHEY and CDR2 is SVGEGT. Trimming left V 6 bases short and J 4 bases short, with 13 bases between. This CDR3 reads CASRLGLTYEQYV. As DNA, the CDR3 is TGTGCCAGCAGGCTGGGACTGACTTACGAGCAGTACGTC.

Turning to this clonotype: A read error may be the cause here, since a much bigger clone is one base away. This sequence joins TRBV18 and TRBJ2-5, with D tentatively TRBD1 (7 bases). The CDR3 length is 14 residues. Germline assignment: CDR1 KGHSH and CDR2 LQKENI. V dropped 2 bases and J dropped 5 bases, with 12 bases sitting between them. CDR3 region: CASSPVSGGETQYF. CDR3 sequence (DNA): TGTGCCAGCTCACCAGTGTCAGGGGGGGAGACCCAGTACTTC.

This clonotype was picked up many times. J is TRBJ2-1 and V is TRBV6-5, with TRBD1 matching over 10 bases. V shed 2 bases and J 6 bases; nucleotides not matched to a gene: 4. Germline CDR1 is MNHEY and CDR2 is SVGAGI. The CDR3 is made up of 15 amino acids. Written as DNA, the CDR3 is TGTGCCAGCAGTTACAAGGACAGGGGGGCCAATGAGCAGTTCTTC. As protein: CASSYKDRGANEQFF.

This clonotype turned up a few times. V usage is TRBV5-1 and J usage is TRBJ1-1, with D tentatively TRBD1 (5 bases). The CDR3 length is 13 residues. Between the trimmed V and J ends, which lost 0 bases and 7 bases, there was a span of 10 bases. Per the germline V gene, CDR1 is SGHRS and CDR2 is YFSETQ. The CDR3 DNA follows: TGCGCCAGCAGCTTGGTAGGGGACGGTGAAGCTTTCTTT. Translation gives CASSLVGDGEAFF.

This clonotype showed up just a few times. The chain couples TRBV20-1 to TRBJ2-3; tentative D call: TRBD2 (6 bases). The CDR3 extends over 14 amino acids. Germline CDR1 and CDR2: DFQATT and SNEGSKA (reference sequence). The V end lost 3 bases, the J end lost 0 bases, and 10 bases lay between the germline ends. DNA for the CDR3: TGCAGTGCTAGCCCCGGGACTAGCACAGATACGCAGTATTTT. Residues: CSASPGTSTDTQYF.

This clonotype occurred many times. The chain recombines TRBV2 with TRBJ2-4; TRBD2 matches at 11 bases. CDR1 is SNHLY and CDR2 is FYNNEI in the germline V gene. The CDR3 has 18 amino acids. V shed 3 bases, J shed 0 bases, and the junction held 7 bases outside the gene matches. The CDR3: CASSDLGLAARAKNIQYF. CDR3 nucleotides: TGTGCCAGCAGTGATTTGGGACTAGCGGCTAGAGCCAAAAACATTCAGTACTTC.

This clonotype was recorded at least ten times. V and J are TRBV5-4 and TRBJ2-1; D remains ambiguous. This CDR3 is 16 amino acids long. Germline assignment: CDR1 SGHNT and CDR2 YYREEE (reference sequence). V shed 1 base and J shed 4 bases, with 15 bases lying between them. The CDR3 here is CASSLQVVNGYNEQFF. As DNA, the CDR3 is TGTGCCAGCAGCTTGCAGGTCGTAAATGGGTACAATGAGCAGTTCTTC.

The chain carries TRBV4-3 and TRBJ2-1; 10 bases align to TRBD2. Germline V gives CDR1 LGHNA, CDR2 YSLEER. V shed 2 bases, J shed 16 bases, and the junction held 11 bases outside the gene matches. This CDR3 has 14 amino acids. DNA for the CDR3: TGCGCCAGCAGCCAACCGGGGACTAGCGCTCCAAAATTCTTC. Encoded protein: CASSQPGTSAPKFF.

In this sample, this clonotype turned up a few times. The chain links TRBV14 to TRBJ2-2; possibly TRBD1 for D (5 bases). CDR1 is SGHDN and CDR2 is FVKESK in the germline V gene. Trimming took off 4 bases at V and 7 bases at J, with 22 bases between the two ends. The length of the CDR3 is 17 residues. The CDR3 DNA is TGTGCCAGCAGCCGAGGCGGCAGAAGGGGCTCGGACGGGGAGCTGTTTTTT. It yields the protein CASSRGGRRGSDGELFF.

J is TRBJ1-1 and V is TRBV5-6, with D possibly TRBD1 on 5 matching bases. The CDR3 consists of 13 residues. Germline CDR1 and CDR2: SGHDT and YYEEEE. Trimming removed 4 bases at V and 8 bases at J, with 15 bases between. DNA of the CDR3: TGTGCCAGCAGCCGGGGGGGGGACCCGGAAGCTTTCTTT. This codes for CASSRGGDPEAFF.

This clonotype showed up many times. The V gene is TRBV6-1, the J gene TRBJ2-7; D not resolved. With 5 bases removed from V and 3 bases from J, the gap between germline ends came to 11 bases. CDR3 length equals 13 residues. Germline CDR1 reads MNHNS; CDR2 reads SASEGT. The CDR3 bases are TGTGCCAGCAGTACCAATGACCGCTACGAGCAGTACGTC. Translated: CASSTNDRYEQYV.